These T cell receptor beta chains were read from a single sample in a study of blood T cells in healthy people across ages. TCRdb re-called the 5' RACE reads with MiXCR, one entry per CDR3 protein. Of around 750,000 distinct CDR3 sequences in the sample, 53% are singletons; the top ten hold roughly 37%. Sequencing was performed on blood. These receptors were obtained from a man at least 80 years old in good health. Each CDR3 is given with its conserved first and last residue. The order of the fields is D gene, V gene, J gene, clone size, CDR3 protein, CDR3 DNA. A D gene is named only where the DNA matches it firmly. For some rows the clone size is stated as once, few or many, or as a class when expanded; others skip it.

D gene: TRBD1; V gene: TRBV5-1; J gene: TRBJ2-6; clone size: few; CDR3 protein: CASSLVQGGSGANVLTF; CDR3 DNA: TGCGCCAGCAGCTTGGTACAGGGGGGTTCTGGGGCCAACGTCCTGACTTTC
D gene: -; V gene: TRBV29-1; J gene: TRBJ2-5; clone size: -; CDR3 protein: CSVRGVRQETQYF; CDR3 DNA: TGCAGCGTTAGGGGCGTAAGACAAGAGACCCAGTACTTC
D gene: TRBD2; V gene: TRBV5-1; J gene: TRBJ2-7; clone size: -; CDR3 protein: CASSLYLTSGSDEQYF; CDR3 DNA: TGCGCCAGCAGCTTGTATCTTACTAGCGGGAGTGACGAGCAGTACTTC
D gene: -; V gene: TRBV18; J gene: TRBJ2-5; clone size: few; CDR3 protein: CASSPTSEETQYF; CDR3 DNA: TGTGCCAGCTCCCCGACTAGTGAAGAGACCCAGTACTTC
D gene: -; V gene: TRBV4-1; J gene: TRBJ2-5; clone size: few; CDR3 protein: CASSQESQADWETQYF; CDR3 DNA: TGCGCCAGCAGCCAAGAATCCCAGGCCGACTGGGAGACCCAGTACTTC
D gene: TRBD2; V gene: TRBV27; J gene: TRBJ2-3; clone size: -; CDR3 protein: CASSRPGTSWNTQYF; CDR3 DNA: TGTGCCAGCAGCCGTCCCGGGACTAGCTGGAATACGCAGTATTTT
D gene: TRBD1; V gene: TRBV5-1; J gene: TRBJ2-7; clone size: -; CDR3 protein: CASSLEGTGLGEQYF; CDR3 DNA: TGCGCCAGCAGCTTGGAAGGGACAGGTTTGGGCGAGCAGTACTTC
D gene: -; V gene: TRBV12-3/TRBV12-4; J gene: TRBJ2-5; clone size: -; CDR3 protein: CASSLVRAGETQYF; CDR3 DNA: TGTGCCAGCAGTTTGGTGAGGGCGGGAGAGACCCAGTACTTC
D gene: TRBD1; V gene: TRBV20-1; J gene: TRBJ2-1; clone size: once; CDR3 protein: CSARAQQGINEQFF; CDR3 DNA: TGCAGTGCTAGGGCCCAACAGGGGATCAATGAGCAGTTCTTC
D gene: TRBD1; V gene: TRBV5-1; J gene: TRBJ1-5; clone size: few; CDR3 protein: CASSFQGAGDQPQHF; CDR3 DNA: TGCGCCAGCAGCTTCCAGGGGGCAGGGGATCAGCCCCAGCATTTT
D gene: -; V gene: TRBV6-2/TRBV6-3; J gene: TRBJ2-4; clone size: -; CDR3 protein: CASSYSRPGEAKNIQYF; CDR3 DNA: TGTGCCAGCAGTTACTCACGCCCCGGGGAAGCCAAAAACATTCAGTACTTC
D gene: -; V gene: TRBV5-6; J gene: TRBJ1-4; clone size: -; CDR3 protein: CASSLGPGRSNEKLFF; CDR3 DNA: TGTGCCAGCAGCTTGGGGCCGGGACGGAGTAATGAAAAACTGTTTTTT
D gene: -; V gene: TRBV28; J gene: TRBJ2-5; clone size: -; CDR3 protein: CASSTRRRQETQYF; CDR3 DNA: TGTGCCAGCAGTACACGACGGAGACAAGAGACCCAGTACTTC
D gene: -; V gene: TRBV10-3; J gene: TRBJ1-1; clone size: -; CDR3 protein: CAIRAATEAFF; CDR3 DNA: TGTGCCATCAGGGCCGCTACTGAAGCTTTCTTT
D gene: TRBD2; V gene: TRBV10-3; J gene: TRBJ2-7; clone size: few; CDR3 protein: CAITNPTAGEQYF; CDR3 DNA: TGTGCCATCACCAACCCCACAGCGGGGGAGCAGTACTTC
D gene: -; V gene: TRBV2; J gene: TRBJ2-3; clone size: -; CDR3 protein: CARASPSTDTQYF; CDR3 DNA: TGTGCCAGAGCCTCCCCTAGCACAGATACGCAGTATTTT
D gene: -; V gene: TRBV6-2/TRBV6-3; J gene: TRBJ2-5; clone size: many; CDR3 protein: CASTEAGLETQYF; CDR3 DNA: TGTGCCAGCACCGAGGCGGGGTTGGAGACCCAGTACTTC
D gene: -; V gene: TRBV2; J gene: TRBJ2-3; clone size: -; CDR3 protein: CASSERRDTQYF; CDR3 DNA: TGTGCCAGCAGTGAACGTCGTGATACGCAGTATTTT
D gene: -; V gene: TRBV29-1; J gene: TRBJ2-1; clone size: -; CDR3 protein: CSVVGLGHQENEQFF; CDR3 DNA: TGCAGCGTTGTAGGATTAGGACACCAAGAGAATGAGCAGTTCTTC
D gene: TRBD1; V gene: TRBV5-1; J gene: TRBJ2-7; clone size: -; CDR3 protein: CASSLAGTGIPYEQYF; CDR3 DNA: TGCGCCAGCAGCTTGGCCGGGACAGGGATCCCCTACGAGCAGTACTTC
D gene: -; V gene: TRBV20-1; J gene: TRBJ2-7; clone size: few; CDR3 protein: CSARDLGTRSSYEQYF; CDR3 DNA: TGCAGTGCTAGAGATCTCGGGACAAGAAGCTCCTACGAGCAGTACTTC
D gene: -; V gene: TRBV2; J gene: TRBJ1-2; clone size: -; CDR3 protein: CANQGWGANYGYTF; CDR3 DNA: TGTGCCAATCAGGGTTGGGGGGCTAACTATGGCTACACCTTC
D gene: -; V gene: TRBV7-9; J gene: TRBJ2-5; clone size: -; CDR3 protein: CASSLRLSTRRYQETQYF; CDR3 DNA: TGTGCCAGCAGCTTAAGGTTATCTACTCGACGGTACCAAGAGACCCAGTACTTC
D gene: -; V gene: TRBV5-1; J gene: TRBJ1-1; clone size: -; CDR3 protein: CASSLTGESGTEAFF; CDR3 DNA: TGCGCCAGCAGCTTGACAGGAGAGTCTGGGACTGAAGCTTTCTTT
D gene: TRBD2; V gene: TRBV12-3/TRBV12-4; J gene: TRBJ2-1; clone size: -; CDR3 protein: CASTSLAGLLNEQFF; CDR3 DNA: TGTGCCAGCACCTCTCTAGCGGGACTTCTCAATGAGCAGTTCTTC
D gene: TRBD1; V gene: TRBV25-1; J gene: TRBJ2-1; clone size: -; CDR3 protein: CATGGQGTYNEQFF; CDR3 DNA: TGTGCCACCGGAGGACAGGGGACTTACAATGAGCAGTTCTTC
D gene: TRBD2; V gene: TRBV29-1; J gene: TRBJ2-7; clone size: few; CDR3 protein: CSAGGAGGGEQYF; CDR3 DNA: TGCAGTGCCGGAGGAGCGGGAGGGGGCGAGCAGTACTTC
D gene: -; V gene: TRBV7-2; J gene: TRBJ2-3; clone size: few; CDR3 protein: CASSLEVGRPTSTDTQYF; CDR3 DNA: TGTGCCAGCAGCTTAGAGGTCGGGAGACCTACTAGCACAGATACGCAGTATTTT
D gene: TRBD1; V gene: TRBV5-1; J gene: TRBJ2-6; clone size: few; CDR3 protein: CASSLRRQGSSGANVLTF; CDR3 DNA: TGCGCCAGCAGCTTGCGGAGACAGGGGAGCTCTGGGGCCAACGTCCTGACTTTC
D gene: TRBD2; V gene: TRBV12-3/TRBV12-4; J gene: TRBJ2-7; clone size: -; CDR3 protein: CASTPAGLAGDEQYF; CDR3 DNA: TGTGCCAGCACCCCCGCGGGACTAGCGGGAGATGAGCAGTACTTC
D gene: -; V gene: TRBV5-1; J gene: TRBJ2-1; clone size: -; CDR3 protein: CASSLVRALIHEQFF; CDR3 DNA: TGCGCCAGCAGCTTGGTCAGGGCGCTAATCCATGAGCAGTTCTTC
D gene: TRBD2; V gene: TRBV5-1; J gene: TRBJ2-7; clone size: few; CDR3 protein: CASSLVSGGPNEQYF; CDR3 DNA: TGCGCCAGCAGCTTGGTGTCGGGAGGGCCCAACGAGCAGTACTTC
D gene: -; V gene: TRBV5-1; J gene: TRBJ2-5; clone size: few; CDR3 protein: CASSLQLRETQYF; CDR3 DNA: TGCGCCAGCAGTTTGCAGTTACGAGAGACCCAGTACTTC
D gene: -; V gene: TRBV6-2/TRBV6-3; J gene: TRBJ2-7; clone size: -; CDR3 protein: CASRDIYEQYF; CDR3 DNA: TGTGCCAGCAGGGACATATACGAGCAGTACTTC
D gene: -; V gene: TRBV20-1; J gene: TRBJ2-5; clone size: -; CDR3 protein: CSARAQEGWYF; CDR3 DNA: TGCAGTGCTAGAGCCCAGGAGGGATGGTACTTC
D gene: TRBD2; V gene: TRBV20-1; J gene: TRBJ2-7; clone size: -; CDR3 protein: CSARKSGRVYEQYF; CDR3 DNA: TGCAGTGCAAGGAAAAGCGGGAGGGTCTACGAGCAGTACTTC
D gene: TRBD1; V gene: TRBV27; J gene: TRBJ2-5; clone size: few; CDR3 protein: CASTTSVGTVPSHRIWETQYF; CDR3 DNA: TGTGCCAGCACCACCTCCGTCGGGACAGTCCCTTCCCACCGGATCTGGGAGACCCAGTACTTC
D gene: TRBD1; V gene: TRBV7-2; J gene: TRBJ2-5; clone size: few; CDR3 protein: CASSLRGGRQETQYF; CDR3 DNA: TGTGCCAGCAGCTTAAGAGGGGGCAGGCAAGAGACCCAGTACTTC
D gene: -; V gene: TRBV10-3; J gene: TRBJ2-4; clone size: few; CDR3 protein: CAISESDGAKNIQYF; CDR3 DNA: TGTGCCATCAGTGAGTCTGACGGAGCCAAAAACATTCAGTACTTC
D gene: -; V gene: TRBV5-1; J gene: TRBJ1-2; clone size: -; CDR3 protein: CASSSGEIVYGYTF; CDR3 DNA: TGCGCCAGCAGCTCGGGAGAGATCGTCTATGGCTACACCTTC
D gene: -; V gene: TRBV28; J gene: TRBJ1-2; clone size: -; CDR3 protein: CASSPRRRIYGYTF; CDR3 DNA: TGTGCCAGCAGTCCTAGGCGGAGGATTTATGGCTACACCTTC
D gene: -; V gene: TRBV7-9; J gene: TRBJ2-7; clone size: -; CDR3 protein: CASSLGSGNYEQYF; CDR3 DNA: TGTGCCAGCAGCTTAGGGTCAGGGAACTACGAGCAGTACTTC